This is a list of T cell receptor beta chains from one sample in a study of cytomegalovirus exposure and HLA in healthy donors. Sequenced by immunoSEQ multiplex PCR; TCRdb stores in-frame clones only, minus some. This sample has tens of thousands of clones, with 95% to 98% found just once. Source material: PBMCs. The receptors stem from a woman in her late teens or twenties in good health and CMV-seropositive. Each CDR3 is given with its conserved first and last residue.

J gene,V gene,CDR3 protein
TRBJ2-7,TRBV10-3,CAISGTSEQYF
TRBJ2-7,TRBV4-1,CASSQTGGYEQYF
TRBJ2-2,TRBV10-2,CASSESTSDGGELFF
TRBJ1-2,TRBV28,CASSQFHDPGDVVYGYTF
TRBJ2-2,TRBV29-1,CSVTGPNTGELFF
TRBJ1-1,TRBV20-1,CSVRGNTEAFF
TRBJ2-7,TRBV7-9,CASSLPREWEQYF
TRBJ2-1,TRBV9,CASSVLGVNSYNEQFF
TRBJ2-3,TRBV30,CAWSRGLALTDTQYF
TRBJ1-2,TRBV6-1,CASSLGQGGGYTF
TRBJ2-7,TRBV10-3,CAISASGGTHEQYF
TRBJ2-1,TRBV11-3,CASSSGGTGSYNEQFF
TRBJ2-1,TRBV5-4,CASSLLASGRSSYNEQFF
TRBJ1-2,TRBV4-1,CASSQEVGPGYTF
TRBJ1-2,TRBV28,CASTAPYSQGRPYGYTF
TRBJ2-1,TRBV6-6,CASYTGSSYNEQFF
TRBJ2-1,TRBV19,CASSIREYNEQFF
TRBJ2-2,TRBV5-5,CASSLELRTGELFF
TRBJ2-7,TRBV9,CASSVAGGSPLYEQYF
TRBJ2-7,TRBV10-2,CASRVFGTGSSEQYF
TRBJ1-5,TRBV7-3,CASSPGSNQPQHF
TRBJ2-5,TRBV6-6,CASSSGLAGGETQYF
TRBJ2-7,TRBV7-3,CASSLGRSYEQYF
TRBJ2-2,TRBV2,CATAKRGKTGELFF
TRBJ1-5,TRBV28,CASSLFSGIGPQHF